Shown below are 7 T cell receptor beta chains from a single sample sequenced in a study of cytomegalovirus exposure and HLA in healthy donors. Produced via immunoSEQ multiplex PCR; TCRdb's table is partial and in-frame only. The sample has fewer than 120,000 clones; roughly 90% are singletons. Material: PBMCs. These receptors were obtained from a woman in her thirties in good health and CMV-seropositive.

The chain links TRBV5-4 to TRBJ1-1; D not certain. This CDR3 comprises 11 residues. From germline, CDR1 is SGHNT and CDR2 YYREEE (reference sequence). Trimming took 2 bases from V and 7 from J, leaving 6 bases between them. The CDR3 nucleotides read TGTGCCAGCAGCTTCCGAGGTGAAGCTTTCTTT. The encoded protein is CASSFRGEAFF.

As DNA, the CDR3 is TGTGCCAGCAGTGACTCTGGGGTTTCTAGCGAAAACATTCAGTACTTC. The encoded protein is CASSDSGVSSENIQYF. The chain uses TRBV6-4 and TRBJ2-4; tentative D call: TRBD2 (6 bases). Trimming stripped 0 bases from V and 5 bases from J, with 14 bases between. CDR1 is MRHNA, CDR2 SNTAGT, per germline. The CDR3 length is 16 residues.

V gene TRBV28 combines with J gene TRBJ1-1; D is undetermined. The germline V gene has CDR1 MDHEN and CDR2 SYDVKM. The CDR3 covers 11 residues. The V end lost 9 bases, the J end lost 11 bases, and 16 bases lay between the germline ends. The CDR3: CASSRAPRAFF. The DNA for the CDR3 is TGTGCCAGTAGCAGAGCTCCTCGGGCTTTCTTT.

This clone showed up just once. This chain joins TRBV4-2 and TRBJ2-2; 9 bases line up with TRBD1. Germline V gene sequence: CDR1 LGHNA, CDR2 YNFKEQ. This CDR3 region has 17 residues. V lost 1 base and J lost 4; bases outside the gene matches: 7. CDR3 nucleotide sequence: TGTGCCAGCAGCCAAGTGGTACAGGGGGCAACCACCGGGGAGCTGTTTTTT. Residues: CASSQVVQGATTGELFF.

This clone is a singleton in its sample. V gene TRBV5-6 combines with J gene TRBJ2-5; a weak D match, TRBD2 (7 bases). The V end lost 3 bases, the J end lost 3 bases, and 21 bases lay between the germline ends. The germline V gene encodes CDR1 SGHDT and CDR2 YYEEEE. The CDR3 consists of 17 residues. The CDR3 sequence is CASSSLDWEGGKETQYF. The CDR3 nucleotides read TGTGCCAGCAGCTCTCTAGACTGGGAGGGGGGGAAAGAGACCCAGTACTTC.

This clone was detected only a few times. The chain couples TRBV10-3 to TRBJ2-2, with D tentatively TRBD2 (6 bases). There are 14 residues in the CDR3. Trimming pared 7 bases from V and 0 bases from J, leaving 9 bases between. Germline assignment: CDR1 ENHRY and CDR2 SYGVKD. The CDR3 protein is CAIKGGTNTGELFF. The DNA of the CDR3 is TGTGCCATCAAGGGCGGGACGAACACCGGGGAGCTGTTTTTT.

V usage is TRBV29-1 and J usage is TRBJ2-5; D remains ambiguous. The DNA end favors TRBJ2-7, so the J call may be wrong. CDR3 size: 14 residues. The germline gives CDR1 SQVTM, CDR2 ANQGSEA. The CDR3 loop is CSVGVKRGTYEQYF. CDR3 DNA sequence: TGCAGCGTTGGGGTAAAGCGAGGAACCTACGAGCAGTACTTC.